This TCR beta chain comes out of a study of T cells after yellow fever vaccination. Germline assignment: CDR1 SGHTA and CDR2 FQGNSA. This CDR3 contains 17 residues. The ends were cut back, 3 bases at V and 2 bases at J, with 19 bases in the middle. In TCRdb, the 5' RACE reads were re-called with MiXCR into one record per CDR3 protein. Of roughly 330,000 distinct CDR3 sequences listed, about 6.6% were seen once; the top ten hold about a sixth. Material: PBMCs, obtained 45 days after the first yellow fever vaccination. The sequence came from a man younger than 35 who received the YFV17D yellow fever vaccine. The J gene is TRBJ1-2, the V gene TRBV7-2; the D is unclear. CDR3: CASSFQTAPPENYGYTF. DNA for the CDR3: TGTGCCAGCAGCTTCCAGACCGCACCCCCCGAAAACTATGGCTACACCTTC. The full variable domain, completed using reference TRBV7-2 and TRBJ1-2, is GAGVSQSPSNKVTEKGKDVELRCDPISGHTALYWYRQSLGQGLEFLIYFQGNSAPDKSGLPSDRFSAERTGGSVSTLTIQRTQQEDSAVYLCASSFQTAPPENYGYTFGSGTRLTVV.